This T cell receptor beta chain is drawn from a study of cytomegalovirus exposure and HLA in healthy donors. Researchers ran the PCR with 60 Vbeta and 13 Jbeta primers. The assay was immunoSEQ multiplex PCR, and TCRdb's table has in-frame clones only and misses some. The data show more than 110,000 clones, about three quarters seen once. J lost 7 bases, V lost 6 bases, and 8 bases had no gene match. The germline CDR1 and CDR2 sequences are SEHNR and FQNEAQ (reference sequence). The CDR3 is 15 residues long. This clone was seen just once. The sample taken for sequencing was PBMCs. The rearrangement joins TRBV7-9 to TRBJ2-1; TRBD2 aligns across 11 bases. The source is a human donor in good health. The CDR3 reads CASRVAGGPLNEQFF. The CDR3 DNA follows: TGTGCCAGCAGGGTAGCGGGGGGGCCTTTGAATGAGCAGTTCTTC.